One and the same sample provided the 7 T cell receptor beta chains below, sequenced in a study of cytomegalovirus exposure and HLA in healthy donors. Vbeta (60) and Jbeta (13) primers were used in the PCR. Using immunoSEQ multiplex PCR, the repertoire was profiled, and TCRdb retains in-frame clones only, with some absent. The sample yields under 200,000 clones, of which the top ten take up about 0.8%. The sample taken for sequencing was PBMCs. The receptors derive from a woman younger than 30 in good health and CMV-seropositive.

The rearrangement uses TRBV2 and TRBJ2-5, with 16 bases identical to TRBD2. This CDR3 has 18 amino acids. V lost 3 bases to trimming and J lost 5 bases; unmatched junction nucleotides: 9. The germline V gene has CDR1 SNHLY and CDR2 FYNNEI. CDR3 DNA: TGTGCCAGCAGTGAGGGGGGACTAGCGGGAGGGCCGGGGGAGACCCAGTACTTC. Translating it yields CASSEGGLAGGPGETQYF.

J is TRBJ2-7 and V is TRBV5-4; 9 bases are shared with TRBD1. The V and J ends lost 9 bases and 3 bases, in that order; junction bases with no gene match: 10. Germline CDR1 SGHNT, CDR2 YYREEE (reference sequence). This CDR3 has 14 residues. CDR3 region: CATNAPGQGYEQYF. The DNA for the CDR3 is TGTGCCACCAATGCTCCGGGACAGGGCTACGAGCAGTACTTC.

The chain combines TRBV27 with TRBJ1-1; 7 nucleotides match TRBD1. The trim removed 6 bases at V and 3 bases at J, leaving 10 bases unmatched. Germline CDR1 reads MNHEY; CDR2 reads SMNVEV (reference sequence). CDR3 length: 15 residues. The CDR3, as DNA: TGTGCCAGCAGAACAGGGGACCGTGAGTACACTGAAGCTTTCTTT. This sequence encodes CASRTGDREYTEAFF.

The chain is built from TRBV5-1 and TRBJ1-2; tentative D call: TRBD1 (6 bases). Germline assignment: CDR1 SGHRS and CDR2 YFSETQ. There are 15 residues in the CDR3. Trimming took off 0 bases at V and 8 bases at J, with 17 bases between the two ends. CDR3 DNA: TGCGCCAGCAGCTTGGCCGGACAGCTATCTCAAGGCTACACCTTC. It encodes CASSLAGQLSQGYTF.

The V call is TRBV19, the J call TRBJ1-1, with D perhaps matching TRBD1 (5 bases). Germline V gives CDR1 LNHDA, CDR2 SQIVND (reference sequence). This CDR3 is built from 13 residues. V shed 6 bases and J shed 0 bases, with 8 bases lying between them. CDR3 nucleotides: TGTGCCAGTAGCCGGACACTGAACACTGAAGCTTTCTTT. Translating gives CASSRTLNTEAFF.

The CDR3 sequence: CAWSVMGQGFNNQPQHF. CDR3 sequence (DNA): TGTGCCTGGAGTGTAATGGGACAGGGATTTAACAATCAGCCCCAGCATTTT. The chain joins TRBV30 to TRBJ1-5, with 9 bases aligning to TRBD1. Germline lookup yields CDR1 GTSNPN and CDR2 SVGIG (reference sequence). The CDR3 loop spans 17 amino acids. J gave up 3 bases and V 0 bases, and 9 bases lay outside the gene matches.

The J gene is TRBJ2-3, the V gene TRBV6-5, with D possibly TRBD1 on 5 matching bases. This CDR3 has 16 residues. The V gene lost 2 bases and the J gene lost 5 bases, with 17 bases spanning the gap. Germline V lookup: CDR1 MNHEY, CDR2 SVGAGI. The CDR3 sequence is CASSYGVGANLDTQYF. In nucleotides, the CDR3 is TGTGCCAGCAGTTACGGGGTAGGGGCAAATCTAGATACGCAGTATTTT.